This TCR beta chain was documented in a study of CD8 T cells in Susac syndrome. General study results and limits: The authors acknowledged that their TCR sequencing and HLA analysis involved a relatively small number of individuals.

Random hexamers primed reverse transcription of about 0.45 to 1 ug RNA. Amplification of the TCR beta CDR3 was carried out by immunoSEQ multiplex PCR, which spanned a total of 54 Vbeta and 13 Jbeta segments. TCRdb reprocessed the immunoSEQ multiplex PCR reads via MiXCR and lists one record per CDR3 protein. The sample consists of 110,000 or so distinct CDR3 sequences, around 95% of them appearing once. Concerning this clonotype: What it recognizes is unknown.

The study sequenced TCR beta in blood CD8+ and CD4+ T cells. Age- and sex-matched healthy donors served as the control group. CDR3 length equals 12 residues. The V end lost 7 bases, the J end lost 9 bases, and 13 bases lay between the germline ends. Germline CDR1 and CDR2: SNHLY and FYNNEI. The receptor was derived from a human donor in good health. V gene TRBV2 combines with J gene TRBJ2-4, with D possibly matching TRBD2 (6 bases). Sequenced sample: CD4+ T cells from PBMCs. For the CDR3, the DNA is TGTGCCAGCACGGGACTCGGAGGCATTCAGTACTTC. Residues: CASTGLGGIQYF. The whole variable domain, filled in from reference TRBV2 and TRBJ2-4, reads EPEVTQTPSHQVTQMGQEVILRCVPISNHLYFYWYRQILGQKVEFLVSFYNNEISEKSEIFDDQFSVERPDGSNFTLKIRSTKLEDSAMYFCASTGLGGIQYFGAGTRLSVL.